This T cell receptor (beta chain) was recovered during a study of blood T cells in healthy people across ages. Trimming removed 3 bases at V and 2 bases at J, with 8 bases between. Germline-derived CDR1 and CDR2 are LNHNV and YYDKDF (reference sequence). The CDR3 covers 14 residues. This clonotype has only a few counts. A second about 7 to 12 cycle PCR used barcoded and J-beta primers. TCRdb called the 5' RACE reads again in MiXCR, with one record for every CDR3 protein. In the table there are around 1.7 million distinct CDR3 sequences, over 25% of which are singletons. The sequencing input was blood. V usage is TRBV15 and J usage is TRBJ2-1; D ambiguous. The clonotype originates from a woman aged 25 to 45 in good health. For the CDR3, the DNA is TGTGCCACCAGCAGTAGACGGGCCTACAATGAGCAGTTCTTC. Amino acids: CATSSRRAYNEQFF.